A selection of T cell receptor beta chains follows, all from one sample in a study of OX40 agonist ivuxolimab in advanced cancers. This table comes from immunoSEQ multiplex PCR, and its TCRdb copy is limited to in-frame clones, with some not included. The data show some 40,000 clones, about 93% seen once. Source: CD4+ or CD8+ T cells sorted from blood, taken in a trial of the OX40 agonist ivuxolimab. All receptors come from an adult with an advanced solid tumor such as melanoma, head and neck, liver or kidney cancer. The CDR3 runs from the conserved cysteine through the conserved F or W. The D gene is left open where the match is weak. The size entry is marked missing in some rows and otherwise reads once, few, many or a size class.

CDR3nt: TGTGCCAGCAGCTATAACAGTGGTTCACCCCTCCACTTT
CDR3aa: CASSYNSGSPLHF
len: 13
v_gene: TRBV11-2
d_gene: NA
abundance: NA
j_gene: TRBJ1-6

CDR3nt: TGTGCCAGCAACATAGCGGGAGGGTCCTACAATGAGCAGTTCTTC
CDR3aa: CASNIAGGSYNEQFF
len: 15
v_gene: TRBV6-5
d_gene: TRBD2
abundance: once
j_gene: TRBJ2-1

CDR3nt: TGTGCCAGCAGTACGGACAGCTTCGGGTATCAGCCCCAGCATTTT
CDR3aa: CASSTDSFGYQPQHF
len: 15
v_gene: TRBV6-6
d_gene: NA
abundance: NA
j_gene: TRBJ1-5

CDR3nt: TGCAGCGTCCAAGGCAATGAGCAGTTCTTC
CDR3aa: CSVQGNEQFF
len: 10
v_gene: TRBV20-1
d_gene: NA
abundance: NA
j_gene: TRBJ2-1

CDR3nt: TGTGCCAGCAGTCGCGATTCCTACGAGCAGTACTTC
CDR3aa: CASSRDSYEQYF
len: 12
v_gene: TRBV6-6
d_gene: NA
abundance: NA
j_gene: TRBJ2-7

CDR3nt: TGTGCCAGCAACCTAGCGGGGCCAGATACGCAGTATTTT
CDR3aa: CASNLAGPDTQYF
len: 13
v_gene: TRBV27
d_gene: TRBD2
abundance: NA
j_gene: TRBJ2-3

CDR3nt: TGTGCCAGCAGCTTGGTGGGGACGAGGGGCGAAAAACTGTTTTTT
CDR3aa: CASSLVGTRGEKLFF
len: 15
v_gene: TRBV5-6
d_gene: NA
abundance: NA
j_gene: TRBJ1-4

CDR3nt: TGTGCCTGGAGTGGGCTTTGGACTGAAGCTTTCTTT
CDR3aa: CAWSGLWTEAFF
len: 12
v_gene: TRBV30
d_gene: NA
abundance: once
j_gene: TRBJ1-1

CDR3nt: TGTGCCAGCAGCGTAGGGACTAGCGGGTACAATGAGCAGTTCTTC
CDR3aa: CASSVGTSGYNEQFF
len: 15
v_gene: TRBV9
d_gene: TRBD2
abundance: NA
j_gene: TRBJ2-1

CDR3nt: TGTGCCAGTGGTTGGGGCTCACCGAACACTGAAGCTTTCTTT
CDR3aa: CASGWGSPNTEAFF
len: 14
v_gene: TRBV19
d_gene: NA
abundance: NA
j_gene: TRBJ1-1

CDR3nt: TGTGCCAGCAGCGCACAGGGCCTACGCTCCTACGAGCAGTACTTC
CDR3aa: CASSAQGLRSYEQYF
len: 15
v_gene: TRBV7-2
d_gene: NA
abundance: NA
j_gene: TRBJ2-7

CDR3nt: TGCAGCGGTGAAGGGGGCGGTAGCGGGACCTCAGATACGCAGTATTTT
CDR3aa: CSGEGGGSGTSDTQYF
len: 16
v_gene: TRBV29-1
d_gene: NA
abundance: few
j_gene: TRBJ2-3

CDR3nt: TGTGCCAGCAGCTTAGCCCCAGGACCGATAAAGAACACTGAAGCTTTCTTT
CDR3aa: CASSLAPGPIKNTEAFF
len: 17
v_gene: TRBV13
d_gene: NA
abundance: NA
j_gene: TRBJ1-1

CDR3nt: TGTGCCAGCAGCAAAGTCGATCCGGGACAGGATTACTCTGGAAACACCATATATTTT
CDR3aa: CASSKVDPGQDYSGNTIYF
len: 19
v_gene: TRBV21-1
d_gene: NA
abundance: NA
j_gene: TRBJ1-3

CDR3nt: TGTGCCAGTAGTCCCCTGCAGGGAGGGAGTGAAGCTTTCTTT
CDR3aa: CASSPLQGGSEAFF
len: 14
v_gene: TRBV19
d_gene: NA
abundance: NA
j_gene: TRBJ1-1

CDR3nt: TGTGCCAGCAGGGAAGACAGTGGCGGCGAGACCCAGTACTTC
CDR3aa: CASREDSGGETQYF
len: 14
v_gene: TRBV2
d_gene: NA
abundance: NA
j_gene: TRBJ2-5

CDR3nt: TGTGCCAGCAGTCCCCTAGCGGGAGTAGATACGCAGTATTTT
CDR3aa: CASSPLAGVDTQYF
len: 14
v_gene: TRBV27
d_gene: TRBD2
abundance: NA
j_gene: TRBJ2-3

CDR3nt: TGTGCCAGCAGTCTGATAGGGACGTCGGGAGATACGCAGTATTTT
CDR3aa: CASSLIGTSGDTQYF
len: 15
v_gene: TRBV28
d_gene: NA
abundance: NA
j_gene: TRBJ2-3

CDR3nt: TGTGCCAGCAGTGAAGTTGGAGGGTTGAGTCAGCCCCAGCATTTT
CDR3aa: CASSEVGGLSQPQHF
len: 15
v_gene: TRBV6-1
d_gene: NA
abundance: NA
j_gene: TRBJ1-5

CDR3nt: TGTGCCAGCAGTTCCACCTACGAGCAGTACTTC
CDR3aa: CASSSTYEQYF
len: 11
v_gene: TRBV27
d_gene: NA
abundance: NA
j_gene: TRBJ2-7

CDR3nt: TGTGCCAGCAGTTACTCGGGGGGTTATGGCACCATATATTTT
CDR3aa: CASSYSGGYGTIYF
len: 14
v_gene: TRBV6-5
d_gene: NA
abundance: NA
j_gene: TRBJ1-3

CDR3nt: TGTGCCAGCAGCTTGGGGGTCTACAGCTCCTACGAGCAGTACTTC
CDR3aa: CASSLGVYSSYEQYF
len: 15
v_gene: TRBV5-6
d_gene: NA
abundance: NA
j_gene: TRBJ2-7

CDR3nt: TGTGCCAGCATAGGGGCAGGACAGTCGTATGGCTACACCTTC
CDR3aa: CASIGAGQSYGYTF
len: 14
v_gene: TRBV28
d_gene: NA
abundance: NA
j_gene: TRBJ1-2

CDR3nt: TGTGCCAGCAGTTGGGACGGCGACTCCGGCTACACCTTC
CDR3aa: CASSWDGDSGYTF
len: 13
v_gene: TRBV27
d_gene: NA
abundance: NA
j_gene: TRBJ1-2

CDR3nt: TGTGCCAGCAGTTTTTATATATTGTCCTCAACCTACGAGCAGTACTTC
CDR3aa: CASSFYILSSTYEQYF
len: 16
v_gene: TRBV28
d_gene: NA
abundance: NA
j_gene: TRBJ2-7

CDR3nt: TGTGCCAGCAGTTACTCTCAGGGATCGGGTGAAGCTTTCTTT
CDR3aa: CASSYSQGSGEAFF
len: 14
v_gene: TRBV6-5
d_gene: NA
abundance: NA
j_gene: TRBJ1-1

CDR3nt: TGTGCCAGCAGTACCCCAGGTTCAGCGGGAGGGAACACCGGGGAGCTGTTTTTT
CDR3aa: CASSTPGSAGGNTGELFF
len: 18
v_gene: TRBV27
d_gene: TRBD2
abundance: few
j_gene: TRBJ2-2

CDR3nt: TGTGCCAGCAGGTACAGGGGTTTCAATGAGCAGTTCTTC
CDR3aa: CASRYRGFNEQFF
len: 13
v_gene: TRBV28
d_gene: TRBD1
abundance: NA
j_gene: TRBJ2-1

CDR3nt: TGTGCCAGCAGTTTATCACCGGGACTTATATCCTACGAGCAGTACTTC
CDR3aa: CASSLSPGLISYEQYF
len: 16
v_gene: TRBV27
d_gene: NA
abundance: NA
j_gene: TRBJ2-7

CDR3nt: TGTGCCAGCAGCCAGGAATTAGCGGGTACAGATACGCAGTATTTT
CDR3aa: CASSQELAGTDTQYF
len: 15
v_gene: TRBV4-2
d_gene: TRBD2
abundance: NA
j_gene: TRBJ2-3

CDR3nt: TGCGCCAGCAGCTACGGGGGAGATACGCAGTATTTT
CDR3aa: CASSYGGDTQYF
len: 12
v_gene: TRBV4-1
d_gene: NA
abundance: few
j_gene: TRBJ2-3

CDR3nt: TGTGCCACTAGACTAGCGGGAGGGTTACAAGAGACCCAGTACTTC
CDR3aa: CATRLAGGLQETQYF
len: 15
v_gene: TRBV19
d_gene: TRBD2
abundance: NA
j_gene: TRBJ2-5

CDR3nt: TGTGCCAGCAGCGTAGTGGGGACCGGGGAGCTGTTTTTT
CDR3aa: CASSVVGTGELFF
len: 13
v_gene: TRBV9
d_gene: NA
abundance: NA
j_gene: TRBJ2-2

CDR3nt: TGTGCCAGCAGCTTGGATAGCGGGAGGACCTACGAGCAGTACTTC
CDR3aa: CASSLDSGRTYEQYF
len: 15
v_gene: TRBV5-5
d_gene: TRBD2
abundance: NA
j_gene: TRBJ2-7

CDR3nt: TGTGCTAGCAGCTTAGCGTCAAACACCGGGGAGCTGTTTTTT
CDR3aa: CASSLASNTGELFF
len: 14
v_gene: TRBV7-7
d_gene: NA
abundance: NA
j_gene: TRBJ2-2

CDR3nt: TGTGCCTGGAGTTTTCGTGGTGAAGCTTTCTTT
CDR3aa: CAWSFRGEAFF
len: 11
v_gene: TRBV30
d_gene: NA
abundance: NA
j_gene: TRBJ1-1

CDR3nt: TGTGCCAGCAGCTTGGTCATGGGGCGGAAAAACACAGATACGCAGTATTTT
CDR3aa: CASSLVMGRKNTDTQYF
len: 17
v_gene: TRBV5-8
d_gene: NA
abundance: NA
j_gene: TRBJ2-3

CDR3nt: TGTGCCAGCAGTTCAGGGACAGCCTTAGCCTTCTTGACCTTC
CDR3aa: CASSSGTALAFLTF
len: 14
v_gene: TRBV27
d_gene: TRBD1
abundance: once
j_gene: TRBJ1-2

CDR3nt: TGTGCCTGGAGTGAAGGTGGGAGAGGCGCCGGGGAGCTGTTTTTT
CDR3aa: CAWSEGGRGAGELFF
len: 15
v_gene: TRBV30
d_gene: NA
abundance: NA
j_gene: TRBJ2-2

CDR3nt: TGTGCCAGCAGCCAAGATGAACAAGAGACCCAGTACTTC
CDR3aa: CASSQDEQETQYF
len: 13
v_gene: TRBV14
d_gene: NA
abundance: NA
j_gene: TRBJ2-5

CDR3nt: TGTGCCAGCAGTTTAAGTAGGGAGCAGTTCTTC
CDR3aa: CASSLSREQFF
len: 11
v_gene: TRBV28
d_gene: NA
abundance: NA
j_gene: TRBJ2-1

CDR3nt: TGTGCCAGCAGGTACGGGCAGGGCAATCAGCCCCAGCATTTT
CDR3aa: CASRYGQGNQPQHF
len: 14
v_gene: TRBV27
d_gene: NA
abundance: once
j_gene: TRBJ1-5

CDR3nt: TGTGCCAGTAGTATGTCTTCACAGGGTATACCCTCTGGCTACACCTTC
CDR3aa: CASSMSSQGIPSGYTF
len: 16
v_gene: TRBV19
d_gene: NA
abundance: NA
j_gene: TRBJ1-2

CDR3nt: TGTGCCAGCGGCCCGGGACAGGGACTTGGACAGCCCCAGCATTTT
CDR3aa: CASGPGQGLGQPQHF
len: 15
v_gene: TRBV28
d_gene: TRBD1
abundance: NA
j_gene: TRBJ1-5

CDR3nt: TGCAGCGTTGAAAGGCCTGTTTATGGCTACACCTTC
CDR3aa: CSVERPVYGYTF
len: 12
v_gene: TRBV29-1
d_gene: NA
abundance: NA
j_gene: TRBJ1-2

CDR3nt: TGTGCCAGCAGCGTTGTGCCCGGGTCCTACGAGCAGTACTTC
CDR3aa: CASSVVPGSYEQYF
len: 14
v_gene: TRBV9
d_gene: NA
abundance: NA
j_gene: TRBJ2-7

CDR3nt: TGTGCCAGTAGTTCGACTAGCGGGGGCCAAGAGACCCAGTACTTC
CDR3aa: CASSSTSGGQETQYF
len: 15
v_gene: TRBV19
d_gene: TRBD2
abundance: NA
j_gene: TRBJ2-5

CDR3nt: TGTGCCAGCAGCCTCGGCCTGGGCGTCTCCTACGAGCAGTACTTC
CDR3aa: CASSLGLGVSYEQYF
len: 15
v_gene: TRBV7-9
d_gene: NA
abundance: NA
j_gene: TRBJ2-7

CDR3nt: TGCGCCAGCAGCCAAGGGGACAGGGACCTTTATAGCAATCAGCCCCAGCATTTT
CDR3aa: CASSQGDRDLYSNQPQHF
len: 18
v_gene: TRBV4-1
d_gene: TRBD1
abundance: NA
j_gene: TRBJ1-5

CDR3nt: TGTAGGAGGCGATATAGCAATCAGCCCCAGCATTTT
CDR3aa: CRRRYSNQPQHF
len: 12
v_gene: TRBV7-9
d_gene: NA
abundance: NA
j_gene: TRBJ1-5